This TCR beta chain originates from a study of cytomegalovirus exposure and HLA in healthy donors. Points from the study as a whole: Under in vitro conditions, a few CMV-associated chains were confirmed as specific for CMV antigens. Previously analyzed data showed that most TCR beta V segments were productive at a frequency of about 87% or about 30%. According to the study, 160 or so TCR beta chains were cytomegalovirus-associated.

In the case of this clone: Its antigen remains unknown.

PCR was performed using 60 Vbeta and 13 Jbeta primers. TCRdb keeps only in-frame clones here, not all; method: immunoSEQ multiplex PCR. Of over 250,000 clones listed, 65% to 85% are singletons. This CDR3 has 16 residues. Germline V gene sequence: CDR1 KGHSY, CDR2 FQNENV. The V gene lost 0 bases and the J gene lost 5 bases, with 13 bases spanning the gap. This sequence originates from a female donor in good health and CMV-seronegative. Sequenced input: PBMCs. This chain uses TRBV16 with TRBJ2-2; possibly TRBD1 for D (6 bases). The CDR3 loop reads CASSQSLQGITGELFF. The CDR3 nucleotides are TGTGCCAGCAGCCAATCTTTGCAGGGGATAACCGGGGAGCTGTTTTTT.